Detailed here is one T cell receptor beta chain. The repertoire was sequenced with immunoSEQ multiplex PCR; TCRdb's copy has only in-frame clones and lacks some. The sample carries a few million clones, more than 80% recorded once. The study drew its donors from healthy HIV-negative adults without recent acute infections or vaccinations. V was pared by 8 bases and J by 5 bases, with 24 bases of the junction left unmatched. Germline-derived CDR1 and CDR2 are MDHEN and SYDVKM. The CDR3 runs to 19 residues. This specimen comes from a study of shared clonotypes between healthy human individuals. Specimen: naive CD4+ T cells from PBMCs. Subset in this sample: CD45RA+ positively selected. The J gene is TRBJ2-3, the V gene TRBV28; 8 bases fit TRBD2. The source is a man between 18 and 35 years old in good health. Some clones in this sample may be carry-over from other donors' samples. CDR3: CASVVGGSGRYRVGDTQYF. The CDR3 DNA sequence: TGTGCCAGCGTGGTAGGGGGGAGCGGGAGATATAGAGTAGGAGATACGCAGTATTTT.